This TCR beta chain emerged from a study of blood T cell repertoires in COVID-19. Sequenced by immunoSEQ multiplex PCR; TCRdb stores in-frame clones only, minus some. The sample has 200,000 or so clones, more than 75% seen once; the top ten hold nearly 4.5%. The clonotype was recovered from a man aged 50-60 years with acute or convalescent COVID-19. The sample taken for sequencing was peripheral blood.

As DNA, the CDR3 is TGTGCCAGCAGCCAATTACAAGCGGGGGGCTCCTACAATGAGCAGTTCTTC. It yields the protein CASSQLQAGGSYNEQFF. V usage is TRBV4-2 and J usage is TRBJ2-1, with 9 bases lining up with TRBD2. Germline-derived CDR1 and CDR2 are LGHNA and YNFKEQ. The length of the CDR3 is 17 residues. V lost 2 bases and J lost 0; bases outside the gene matches: 5.